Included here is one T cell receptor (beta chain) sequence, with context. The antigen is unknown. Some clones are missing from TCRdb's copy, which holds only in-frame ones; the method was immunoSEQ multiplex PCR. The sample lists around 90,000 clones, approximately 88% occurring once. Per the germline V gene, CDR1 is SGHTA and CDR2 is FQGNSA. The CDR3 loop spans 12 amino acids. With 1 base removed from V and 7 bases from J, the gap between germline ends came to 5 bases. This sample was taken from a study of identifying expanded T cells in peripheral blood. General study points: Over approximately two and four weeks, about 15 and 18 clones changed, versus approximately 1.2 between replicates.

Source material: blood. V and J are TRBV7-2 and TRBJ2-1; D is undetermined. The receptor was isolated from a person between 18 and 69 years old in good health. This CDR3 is CASSLGVNEQFF. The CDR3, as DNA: TGTGCCAGCAGCTTAGGGGTTAATGAGCAGTTCTTC.